This is a list of T cell receptor beta chains from one sample in a study of CD8 T cells in Susac syndrome. Each CDR3 protein is one row after TCRdb ran MiXCR on the immunoSEQ multiplex PCR reads. Of around 170,000 distinct CDR3 sequences listed, around 95% are singletons. The sample taken for sequencing was CD4+ T cells from PBMCs. The receptors originated from a human donor with Susac syndrome. Each CDR3 is given with its conserved first and last residue. The order of the fields is CDR3 DNA, CDR3 protein, V gene, CDR3 length, J gene, D gene. A D gene is named only where the DNA matches it firmly.

CDR3 DNA: TGTGCCAGCCTGAGTCAGGGTAGCAATCAGCCCCAGCATTTT; CDR3 protein: CASLSQGSNQPQHF; V gene: TRBV12-3/TRBV12-4; CDR3 length: 14; J gene: TRBJ1-5; D gene: -
CDR3 DNA: TGTGCCAGCAGCAAGCAGACAGTCGCCGGGGAGCTGTTTTTT; CDR3 protein: CASSKQTVAGELFF; V gene: TRBV7-8; CDR3 length: 14; J gene: TRBJ2-2; D gene: -
CDR3 DNA: TGCAGTGCTTTGGGCCCTGGACGTAGCTCCTACAATGAGCAGTTCTTC; CDR3 protein: CSALGPGRSSYNEQFF; V gene: TRBV20-1; CDR3 length: 16; J gene: TRBJ2-1; D gene: -
CDR3 DNA: TGCAGTGCCGCAGGGACTAGCGGGGGGCGGATCTTC; CDR3 protein: CSAAGTSGGRIF; V gene: TRBV20-1; CDR3 length: 12; J gene: TRBJ2-1; D gene: TRBD2
CDR3 DNA: TGTGCCAGCAGCCGCTCATCGGGGGGGGGCTACGAGCAGTACTTC; CDR3 protein: CASSRSSGGGYEQYF; V gene: TRBV3-1; CDR3 length: 15; J gene: TRBJ2-7; D gene: TRBD2
CDR3 DNA: TGCAGCGTTCTGCGACAGGAGAACACTGAAGCTTTCTTT; CDR3 protein: CSVLRQENTEAFF; V gene: TRBV29-1; CDR3 length: 13; J gene: TRBJ1-1; D gene: -
CDR3 DNA: TGCGCCAGCAGCTTGGAAGTCACGGACTATGGCTACACCTTC; CDR3 protein: CASSLEVTDYGYTF; V gene: TRBV5-1; CDR3 length: 14; J gene: TRBJ1-2; D gene: -
CDR3 DNA: TGCGCCAGCACCATCGCACTGGGAAGAGGCGATGAGCAGTTCTTC; CDR3 protein: CASTIALGRGDEQFF; V gene: TRBV5-1; CDR3 length: 15; J gene: TRBJ2-1; D gene: -
CDR3 DNA: TGTGCCAGCAGCGACAGAGGTTTAATGAACACTGAAGCTTTCTTT; CDR3 protein: CASSDRGLMNTEAFF; V gene: TRBV7-9; CDR3 length: 15; J gene: TRBJ1-1; D gene: -
CDR3 DNA: TGCGCCAGCAGCCAAGATCGGGAGGGAGGCAAAAACATTCAGTACTTC; CDR3 protein: CASSQDREGGKNIQYF; V gene: TRBV4-3; CDR3 length: 16; J gene: TRBJ2-4; D gene: TRBD2